What follows describes a single T cell receptor beta chain. In the authors' workflow: For nucleated cells, counts were estimated from reference gene primer amplification. Libraries were prepared by immunoSEQ multiplex PCR; TCRdb keeps only in-frame clonotypes and omits some of them. The DNA gave D and trimming, while V, J and clone size come from that table. The sample carries around 210,000 clones, 85% recorded once. This record comes from a study of blood T cell repertoires in COVID-19. Study as a whole: Samples taken during acute and convalescent COVID-19 were collected in the United States, Italy and Spain.

The germline gives CDR1 SGHRS, CDR2 YFSETQ. The CDR3 runs 14 residues. The junction had 9 bases not matched to a gene; V was cut back by 5 bases and J by 8 bases. Sequencing was performed on peripheral blood. The chain couples TRBV5-1 to TRBJ1-4; TRBD1 matches 7 bases. This receptor was obtained from a man aged 45-65 years with COVID-19, enrolled during active disease. The CDR3 loop reads CASSFDRAREKLFF. The CDR3 nucleotides are TGCGCCAGCAGTTTCGACAGGGCTAGGGAAAAACTGTTTTTT.